This T cell receptor (beta chain) emerged from a study of cytotoxic CD8 clonotypes in ibrutinib-treated CLL. Findings and limits, study-wide: Sustained-remission and progressing patients were not sampled at matched times.

About this clone: Antigen specificity is unknown.

Germline V CDR1 and CDR2: SGHRS, YFSETQ. The CDR3 has 13 amino acids. The V end lost 5 bases, the J end lost 4 bases, and 12 bases lay between the germline ends. The table came from immunoSEQ multiplex PCR; TCRdb's copy has only in-frame clones and leaves some out. Of 65,000 to 95,000 clones in the sample, around 83% are singletons; the top ten hold about 5.8%. The chain links TRBV5-1 to TRBJ1-1; unclear D gene. The receptor comes from a human donor with chronic lymphocytic leukemia. The sequenced sample was PBMCs, obtained before ibrutinib treatment. This CDR3 is CASSNGRGTEAFF. CDR3 coding DNA: TGCGCCAGCAGTAACGGACGGGGCACTGAAGCTTTCTTT.